This passage covers 13 T cell receptor beta chains from one sample sequenced in a study of blood T cell repertoires in COVID-19. Profiling relied on immunoSEQ multiplex PCR, and the TCRdb table lists in-frame clones only, not all of them. Of 400,000 to 450,000 clones detected, more than 80% appear once; the ten largest clones hold 1% to 1.3%. The sequencing sample was made of PBMCs or T cells enriched from blood (not recorded which). The source of these receptors is a man under 40 who had recovered from COVID-19.

The rearrangement joins TRBV2 to TRBJ1-6; 9 positions agree with TRBD1. The V gene end was trimmed by 0 bases and the J gene end by 10 bases; junction bases not matched to a gene: 7. Germline CDR1 reads SNHLY; CDR2 reads FYNNEI. The CDR3 loop spans 16 amino acids. The CDR3 loop reads CASSEAGDRVGSPLHF. CDR3 coding DNA: TGTGCCAGCAGTGAAGCAGGGGACAGGGTGGGGTCACCCCTCCACTTT.

The J gene is TRBJ1-1, the V gene TRBV27; possible D gene TRBD1, 5 bases. Trimming shortened V by 6 bases and J by 4 bases, and 12 bases separated the two germline ends. CDR1 and CDR2 (germline): MNHEY, SMNVEV (reference sequence). The CDR3 contains 13 residues. The CDR3 DNA follows: TGTGCCAGCAGAGAGACGGGGGTCACTGAAGCTTTCTTT. It yields the protein CASRETGVTEAFF.

This chain uses TRBV4-1 with TRBJ2-7, with 12 bases lining up with TRBD2. The CDR3 has 15 residues. V gave up 0 bases and J gave up 3 bases; unmatched junction bases: 0. In germline, CDR1 is MGHRA, CDR2 YSYEKL. The CDR3, as DNA: TGCGCCAGCAGCCAAGAGGGACTAGCGGGCTACGAGCAGTACTTC. Translating it yields CASSQEGLAGYEQYF.

The chain carries TRBV6-5 and TRBJ2-7; 7 nucleotides align to TRBD2. CDR3 length: 15 amino acids. V gave up 2 bases and J gave up 4 bases; unmatched junction bases: 8. Germline CDR1 is MNHEY and CDR2 is SVGAGI. The CDR3 spells CASSYGPAGEYEQYF. DNA of the CDR3: TGTGCCAGCAGTTACGGCCCGGCGGGAGAGTACGAGCAGTACTTC.

The chain is built from TRBV5-5 and TRBJ2-7; 12 bases match TRBD2. Germline CDR1 SGHKS, CDR2 YYEKEE (reference sequence). This CDR3 is 20 amino acids long. Losses at the gene ends were 4 bases for V and 0 bases for J; bases not matched to a gene: 17. In nucleotides, the CDR3 is TGTGCCAGCAGCCCGGGCCCGACTAGCGGGAGTCGACCCCTCTCCTACGAGCAGTACTTC. It yields the protein CASSPGPTSGSRPLSYEQYF.

The rearrangement links TRBV3-1 (or the pseudogene TRBV3-2) to TRBJ2-2; D gene unclear. The V and J ends lost 1 base and 8 bases respectively, with 11 bases between them. This CDR3 has 14 amino acids. Looked up from germline, CDR1 is LGHDT and CDR2 is YNNKEL (reference sequence). DNA for the CDR3: TGTGCCAGCAGCCAAGCAAACAATCTTGGGGAGCTGTTTTTT. Protein sequence: CASSQANNLGELFF.

The chain carries TRBV5-1 and TRBJ1-2, with TRBD1 identical over 8 bases. The V gene's germline CDR1 is SGHRS and CDR2 YFSETQ. The CDR3 contains 14 residues. The trim removed 8 bases at V and 6 bases at J, leaving 12 bases unmatched. CDR3 residues: CASRGQGGMDGYTF. CDR3 sequence (DNA): TGCGCCAGTCGAGGACAGGGAGGTATGGATGGCTACACCTTC.

The rearrangement links TRBV30 to TRBJ1-2; tentatively, D is TRBD1 (5 bases). This CDR3 has 15 residues. CDR1 GTSNPN and CDR2 SVGIG come from the germline V gene (reference sequence). Trimming stripped 2 bases from V and 4 bases from J, with 17 bases between. This CDR3 reads CAWSPLSGGPYGYTF. In DNA form, the CDR3 reads TGTGCCTGGAGTCCCCTAAGCGGGGGACCCTATGGCTACACCTTC.

Only a few counts were recorded for this clone. The rearrangement links TRBV27 to TRBJ1-6, with D tentatively TRBD1 (5 bases). The V gene lost 3 bases and the J gene lost 7 bases, with 13 bases spanning the gap. The germline gives CDR1 MNHEY, CDR2 SMNVEV (reference sequence). This CDR3 has 15 residues. The DNA of the CDR3 is TGTGCCAGCAGTTTGGAGGGGATGCCAAATTCACCCCTCCACTTT. Its translation is CASSLEGMPNSPLHF.

The J gene is TRBJ1-5, the V gene TRBV6-5, with 8 bases lining up with TRBD1. The length of the CDR3 is 14 residues. Germline CDR1 and CDR2: MNHEY and SVGAGI. V trimming: 6 bases; J trimming: 7 bases; junction bases outside the gene matches: 8. CDR3 sequence (DNA): TGTGCCAGCAGCCCGGACAGGGCGGTGCAGCCCCAGCATTTT. Translating gives CASSPDRAVQPQHF.

The table lists this clone with a count of one. The chain combines TRBV2 with TRBJ2-3, with D maybe TRBD2 (6 bases). Trimming left V 8 bases short and J 8 bases short, with 23 bases between. The V gene's germline CDR1 is SNHLY and CDR2 FYNNEI. CDR3 length equals 15 residues. CDR3 sequence reads: CASSRDGGGGGTQYF. Written as DNA, the CDR3 is TGTGCCAGCTCCCGGGACGGTGGGGGAGGTGGTACGCAGTATTTT.

The CDR3 DNA sequence: TGTGCCATCAGTGGGGCTAGGACAGGAGCTAACTATGGCTACACCTTC. Residues: CAISGARTGANYGYTF. The genes are TRBV10-3 and TRBJ1-2; the match to TRBD1 covers 7 bases. Germline V lookup: CDR1 ENHRY, CDR2 SYGVKD. CDR3 length: 16 amino acids. V gave up 4 bases and J gave up 0 bases; unmatched junction bases: 8.

The gene calls are TRBV13 and TRBJ2-7, with TRBD1 identical over 9 bases. The V and J ends lost 1 base and 3 bases, in that order; junction bases with no gene match: 4. Germline values: CDR1 PRHDT, CDR2 FYEKMQ (reference sequence). The CDR3 has 15 amino acids. CDR3 coding DNA: TGTGCCAGCAGCTTAGAAGGGACAGGGAACTACGAGCAGTACTTC. Protein sequence: CASSLEGTGNYEQYF.